These T cell receptor beta chains were read from a single sample in a study of T cells in narcolepsy. This table comes from immunoSEQ multiplex PCR, and its TCRdb copy is limited to in-frame clones, with some not included. This sample has some 30,000 clones, with over 75% found just once. The sequencing input was memory (CD45RA-) CD4+ T cells from blood. Source of these receptors: a human donor in good health. The CDR3 runs from the conserved cysteine through the conserved F or W. The order of the fields is CDR3 DNA, CDR3 protein, D gene, J gene, V gene. The D gene is left open where the match is weak.

TGTGCCAGTACTGGCCTCTTGGGCACTGAAGCTTTCTTT	CASTGLLGTEAFF	NA	TRBJ1-1	TRBV19
TGTGCCATCAGTGAGTCGCAGGGCCGGTATGGCTACACCTTC	CAISESQGRYGYTF	NA	TRBJ1-2	TRBV10-3
TGTGCCAGCAGCCGCAGGACAGGGAACAATCAGCCCCAGCATTTT	CASSRRTGNNQPQHF	TRBD1	TRBJ1-5	TRBV7-8
TGTGCCAGCAGGCAGGGTCCAACTAATGAAAAACTGTTTTTT	CASRQGPTNEKLFF	NA	TRBJ1-4	TRBV6-5
TGTGCCAGCAGTTCTCTAGCGGGGAGCTCCTACGAGCAGTACTTC	CASSSLAGSSYEQYF	TRBD2	TRBJ2-7	TRBV25-1
TGTGCCAGCAGCGGCTTAGTGGACTATGGCTACACCTTC	CASSGLVDYGYTF	NA	TRBJ1-2	TRBV28
TGTGCCAGCAGCCAAGAAGGAACAGGGTTCAGTGAAAAACTGTTTTTT	CASSQEGTGFSEKLFF	NA	TRBJ1-4	TRBV14
TGTGCCAGCAGAACGATAACCCAGAGTTTGAACACTGAAGCTTTCTTT	CASRTITQSLNTEAFF	NA	TRBJ1-1	TRBV6-6
TGTGCCAGCAGTTACCGCGGGACAGGGAATGAAAAACTGTTTTTT	CASSYRGTGNEKLFF	TRBD1	TRBJ1-4	TRBV6-5
TGTGCCAGCAGTTATAGCCCCGGGGGGGATTCTGAAGCTTTCTTT	CASSYSPGGDSEAFF	NA	TRBJ1-1	TRBV6-5
TGTGCCAGTAAGCTCAACAGGGGGTCGTACGAGCAGTACTTC	CASKLNRGSYEQYF	TRBD1	TRBJ2-7	TRBV19
TGTGCCAGCAGCTTTGGGAGTAGGTTAGAGACCCAGTACTTC	CASSFGSRLETQYF	NA	TRBJ2-5	TRBV5-8
TGTGCCAGCAGCTTACTCGATAATTCACCCCTCCACTTT	CASSLLDNSPLHF	NA	TRBJ1-6	TRBV11-2
TGTGCCAGCAGCTCCGATGGGGGTGGTGTAACAGATACGCAGTATTTT	CASSSDGGGVTDTQYF	NA	TRBJ2-3	TRBV9
TGTGCCAGCAGAACAGAGCGACAAAGCAATGAGCAGTTCTTC	CASRTERQSNEQFF	NA	TRBJ2-1	TRBV2
TGTGCCTGGAGTGTACCGGGGACAGGGCGCGAAAAACTGTTTTTT	CAWSVPGTGREKLFF	TRBD1	TRBJ1-4	TRBV30
TGTGCCAGCAGTGAAGCTGGCGGGGGGGTGGGGAATACGCAGTATTTT	CASSEAGGGVGNTQYF	TRBD2	TRBJ2-3	TRBV6-1